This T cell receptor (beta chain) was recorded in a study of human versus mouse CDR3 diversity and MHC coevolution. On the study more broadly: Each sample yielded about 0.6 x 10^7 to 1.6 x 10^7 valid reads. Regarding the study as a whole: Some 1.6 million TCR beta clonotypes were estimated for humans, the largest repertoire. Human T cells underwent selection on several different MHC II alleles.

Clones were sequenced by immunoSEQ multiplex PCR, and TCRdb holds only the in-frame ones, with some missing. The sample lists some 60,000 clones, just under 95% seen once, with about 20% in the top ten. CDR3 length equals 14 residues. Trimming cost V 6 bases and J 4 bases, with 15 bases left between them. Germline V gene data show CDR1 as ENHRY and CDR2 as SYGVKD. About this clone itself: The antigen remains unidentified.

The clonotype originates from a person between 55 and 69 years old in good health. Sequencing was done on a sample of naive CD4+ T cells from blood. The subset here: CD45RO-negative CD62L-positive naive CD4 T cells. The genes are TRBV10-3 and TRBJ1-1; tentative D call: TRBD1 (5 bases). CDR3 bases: TGTGCCATCAGGGGGAGGGACCTCGGCACTGAAGCTTTCTTT. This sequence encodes CAIRGRDLGTEAFF.